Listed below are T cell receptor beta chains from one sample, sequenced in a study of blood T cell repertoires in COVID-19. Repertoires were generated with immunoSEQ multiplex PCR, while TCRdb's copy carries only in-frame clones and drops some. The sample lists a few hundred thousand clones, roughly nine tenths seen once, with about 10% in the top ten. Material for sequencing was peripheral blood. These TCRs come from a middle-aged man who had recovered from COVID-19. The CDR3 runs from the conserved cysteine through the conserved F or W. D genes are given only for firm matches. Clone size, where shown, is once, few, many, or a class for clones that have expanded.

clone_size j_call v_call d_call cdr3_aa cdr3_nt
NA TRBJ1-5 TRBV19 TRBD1 CASRDREVSNQPQHF TGTGCCAGTAGGGACAGGGAGGTAAGCAATCAGCCCCAGCATTTT
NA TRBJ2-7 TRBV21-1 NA CASSKGGLQDHYEQYF TGTGCCAGCAGCAAAGGTGGGTTACAGGACCACTACGAGCAGTACTTC
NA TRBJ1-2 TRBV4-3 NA CASSLHAGPNYGYTF TGCGCCAGCAGCCTCCACGCAGGGCCTAACTATGGCTACACCTTC
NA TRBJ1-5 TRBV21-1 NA CASRVSTGFNQPQHF TGTGCCAGCAGGGTTTCCACAGGCTTCAATCAGCCCCAGCATTTT
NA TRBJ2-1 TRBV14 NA CASSHSDNEQFF TGTGCCAGCAGCCACAGTGACAATGAGCAGTTCTTC
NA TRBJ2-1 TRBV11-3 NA CASSGGGSHNEQFF TGTGCCAGCAGCGGAGGGGGCAGCCACAATGAGCAGTTCTTC
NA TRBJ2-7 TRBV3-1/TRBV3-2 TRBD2 CASSHGLGLAVSSYEQYF TGTGCCAGCAGCCATGGGTTAGGACTAGCGGTCTCCTCCTACGAGCAGTACTTC
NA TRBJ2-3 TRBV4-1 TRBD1 CASSQLTGGSTDTQYF TGCGCCAGCAGCCAACTTACAGGGGGCTCGACAGATACGCAGTATTTT
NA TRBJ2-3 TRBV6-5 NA CASRGNTDTQYF TGTGCCAGCAGGGGCAACACAGATACGCAGTATTTT
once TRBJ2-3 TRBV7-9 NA CASSSGRGNLDTQYF TGTGCCAGCAGCTCCGGACGGGGGAATTTAGATACGCAGTATTTT
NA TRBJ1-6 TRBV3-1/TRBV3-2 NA CASSQGRGYNSPLHF TGTGCCAGCAGCCAAGGCAGGGGCTATAATTCACCCCTCCACTTT
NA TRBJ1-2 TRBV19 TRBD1 CASRGQGNYGYTF TGTGCCAGTAGGGGACAGGGAAACTATGGCTACACCTTC
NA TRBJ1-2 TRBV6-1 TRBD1 CASSEMVRGQMILYGYTF TGTGCCAGCAGTGAAATGGTCCGGGGACAGATGATTCTGTATGGCTACACCTTC